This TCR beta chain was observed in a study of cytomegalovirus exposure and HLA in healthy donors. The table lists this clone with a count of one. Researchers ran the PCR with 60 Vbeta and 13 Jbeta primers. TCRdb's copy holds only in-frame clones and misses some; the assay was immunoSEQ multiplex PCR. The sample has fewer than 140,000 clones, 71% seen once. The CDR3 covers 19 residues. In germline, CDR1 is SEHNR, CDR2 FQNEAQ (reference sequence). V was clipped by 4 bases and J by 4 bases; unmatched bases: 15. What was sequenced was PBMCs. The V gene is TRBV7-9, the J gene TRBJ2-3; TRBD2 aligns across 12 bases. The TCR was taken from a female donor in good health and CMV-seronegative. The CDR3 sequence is CASSSILAGGLAGADTQYF. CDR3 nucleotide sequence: TGTGCCAGCAGCTCGATACTAGCGGGAGGCTTAGCCGGAGCAGATACGCAGTATTTT. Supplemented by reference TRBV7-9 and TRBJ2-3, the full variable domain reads DTGVSQNPRHKITKRGQNVTFRCDPISEHNRLYWYRQTLGQGPEFLTYFQNEAQLEKSRLLSDRFSAERPKGSFSTLEIQRTEQGDSAMYLCASSSILAGGLAGADTQYFGPGTRLTVL.